The next 14 T cell receptor beta chains were all read from a single sample in a study of shared clonotypes between healthy human individuals. Some clones are missing from TCRdb's copy, which holds only in-frame ones; the method was immunoSEQ multiplex PCR. Of 1,500,000 or so clones listed, approximately 98.5% are singletons. Sample: naive CD4+ T cells sorted from blood. This sample's subset: CD45RA+ positively selected. The receptors were gathered from a man aged 25 to 40 in good health.

The V gene is TRBV18, the J gene TRBJ2-7, with 9 bases matching TRBD1. From germline, CDR1 is KGHSH and CDR2 LQKENI. The CDR3 sequence is 14 residues long. Losses at the gene ends were 3 bases for V and 6 bases for J; bases not matched to a gene: 6. DNA of the CDR3: TGTGCCAGCTCACCGAATTTGGGACAGGGCGAGCAGTACTTC. This encodes CASSPNLGQGEQYF. The whole variable domain, filled in from reference TRBV18 and TRBJ2-7, reads NAGVMQNPRHLVRRRGQEARLRCSPMKGHSHVYWYRQLPEEGLKFMVYLQKENIIDESGMPKERFSAEFPKEGPSILRIQQVVRGDSAAYFCASSPNLGQGEQYFGPGTRLTVT.

This sequence joins TRBV2 and TRBJ2-1, with D maybe TRBD2 (6 bases). Looked up from germline, CDR1 is SNHLY and CDR2 is FYNNEI. Trimming cost V 9 bases and J 1 base, with 16 bases left between them. This CDR3 comprises 15 residues. CDR3: CASKAGRLSYNEQFF. As DNA, the CDR3 is TGTGCCAGTAAAGCTGGGAGGCTATCCTACAATGAGCAGTTCTTC.

The V gene is TRBV6-6, the J gene TRBJ2-7; 7 bases fit TRBD1. The CDR3 runs to 16 residues. The germline V gene encodes CDR1 MNHNY and CDR2 SVGAGI (reference sequence). The junction had 14 bases not matched to a gene; V was cut back by 0 bases and J by 9 bases. CDR3 sequence reads: CASSYSNRRTGSGQYF. CDR3 DNA sequence: TGTGCCAGCAGTTACTCGAATAGGAGGACAGGCAGTGGGCAGTACTTC.

The chain joins TRBV7-9 to TRBJ2-7; tentatively, D is TRBD1 or TRBD2 (5 bases each). This CDR3 comprises 14 residues. V was shortened by 6 bases and J by 2 bases, with 14 bases between the two germline ends. Per the germline V gene, CDR1 is SEHNR and CDR2 is FQNEAQ (reference sequence). This chain's CDR3 is CASSPGTIPYEQYF. In DNA, the CDR3 is TGTGCCAGCAGTCCCGGGACCATTCCCTACGAGCAGTACTTC.

The genes are TRBV5-5 and TRBJ2-1; TRBD2 might be the D (6 bases). The CDR3 is 18 residues long. Trimming cost V 2 bases and J 2 bases, with 20 bases left between them. Germline V gene data show CDR1 as SGHKS and CDR2 as YYEKEE (reference sequence). CDR3 DNA sequence: TGTGCCAGCAGCTTTAATGGAATTGGCGGGAACCCCTACAATGAGCAGTTCTTC. Protein: CASSFNGIGGNPYNEQFF.

CDR3 protein: CASRETGGGENNEKLFF. The CDR3 coding sequence is TGTGCCAGCAGAGAAACAGGGGGCGGGGAGAATAATGAAAAACTGTTTTTT. The gene calls are TRBV27 and TRBJ1-4, with 9 bases lining up with TRBD1. Germline trimming cut 6 bases from V and 4 bases from J; bases unmatched to any gene: 12. Germline V gene data show CDR1 as MNHEY and CDR2 as SMNVEV (reference sequence). CDR3 length: 17 residues.

About this clone itself: The sample has other DNA sequences that encode this CDR3 too. V gene TRBV28 combines with J gene TRBJ1-2, with D hard to call. CDR1 is MDHEN and CDR2 is SYDVKM in the germline V gene. Between the trimmed V and J ends, which lost 3 bases and 3 bases, there was a span of 5 bases. The CDR3 contains 12 residues. The CDR3 loop reads CASSFLDYGYTF. CDR3 nucleotides: TGTGCCAGCAGTTTCCTGGACTATGGCTACACCTTC.

This rearrangement joins TRBV29-1 to TRBJ2-7; tentatively, D is TRBD1 or TRBD2 (7 bases each). The CDR3 runs to 14 residues. Germline V gives CDR1 SQVTM, CDR2 ANQGSEA. Trimming cost V 7 bases and J 1 base, with 17 bases left between them. The CDR3 sequence is CSAVRGGGSYEQYF. The DNA of the CDR3 is TGCAGCGCCGTCAGGGGGGGAGGTTCCTACGAGCAGTACTTC.

The chain is built from TRBV7-8 and TRBJ2-1; D might be TRBD2 (6 bases). The CDR3 covers 19 residues. The germline gives CDR1 SGHVS, CDR2 FQNEAQ. Trimming removed 0 bases at V and 9 bases at J, with 27 bases between. DNA for the CDR3: TGTGCCAGCAGCTTAGCTCATGCCGTGGGACTCCAGATATACGGTGAGCAGTTCTTC. This encodes CASSLAHAVGLQIYGEQFF.

This clone was observed once. This chain joins TRBV5-6 and TRBJ2-7, with D perhaps TRBD2 (6 bases). The germline CDR1 and CDR2 sequences are SGHDT and YYEEEE. CDR3 length equals 15 residues. V shed 4 bases and J shed 6 bases, with 20 bases lying between them. CDR3 region: CASSLRESLVREQYF. DNA for the CDR3: TGTGCCAGCAGCCTACGGGAGAGCCTAGTCCGCGAGCAGTACTTC.

Written as DNA, the CDR3 is TGTGCCAGTTCGGCGGGAGTATACGAGCAGTACTTC. Translating it yields CASSAGVYEQYF. The gene calls are TRBV19 and TRBJ2-7; 7 bases match TRBD2. The V gene end was trimmed by 8 bases and the J gene end by 4 bases; junction bases not matched to a gene: 5. The CDR3 spans 12 residues. Germline V gene sequence: CDR1 LNHDA, CDR2 SQIVND (reference sequence). Looking up the rest from reference TRBV19 and TRBJ2-7 gives the full variable domain: DGGITQSPKYLFRKEGQNVTLSCEQNLNHDAMYWYRQDPGQGLRLIYYSQIVNDFQKGDIAEGYSVSREKKESFPLTVTSAQKNPTAFYLCASSAGVYEQYFGPGTRLTVT.

The rearrangement joins TRBV5-4 to TRBJ2-1, with 12 bases matching TRBD2. J gave up 9 bases and V 6 bases, and 16 bases lay outside the gene matches. The germline V gene encodes CDR1 SGHNT and CDR2 YYREEE (reference sequence). The CDR3 is 17 amino acids. In DNA, the CDR3 is TGTGCCAGCACCCCCTATTCATGGACTAGCGGGAAGAGTGAGCAGTTCTTC. Amino acid sequence: CASTPYSWTSGKSEQFF.

Comment on this clone: Other nucleotide sequences from this sample produce the same CDR3. The V gene is TRBV5-1, the J gene TRBJ2-1, with D perhaps assigned TRBD1 or TRBD2 (6 bases each). This CDR3 is 13 amino acids long. The V gene's germline CDR1 is SGHRS and CDR2 YFSETQ. The V end lost 2 bases, the J end lost 7 bases, and 10 bases lay between the germline ends. In DNA, the CDR3 is TGCGCCAGCAGCTTCGGGGGCCTGAATGAGCAGTTCTTC. Encoded protein: CASSFGGLNEQFF.

Only one count was recorded for this clone. V usage is TRBV21-1 and J usage is TRBJ1-5. TRBV21-1 is a pseudogene segment. This CDR3 comprises 14 residues. CDR3 nucleotide sequence: TGTGCCAGCATCCTCAACGGGGTGGGCCAGCCCCAGCATTTT. Its translation: CASILNGVGQPQHF.